This T cell receptor beta chain was captured by sequencing in a study of T cell responses to AZD1222 COVID-19 vaccine. About this clone itself: Its target is unknown.

Profiling relied on immunoSEQ multiplex PCR, and the TCRdb table lists in-frame clones only, not all of them. The sample has 150,000 to 200,000 clones, approximately 94% seen once. Study findings and constraints: A rise in Spike-specific TCR breadth and depth followed two AZD1222 doses. Donors, mostly white British, included more females; clonal diversity was possibly underestimated. Spike-wide vaccine-associated CD4 TCRs dominated at 160-218 and 743-854.

The source is an adult who received the AZD1222 COVID-19 vaccine. Sequences were derived from peripheral blood, sampled 28 days after the second AZD1222 dose.

The CDR3 DNA is TGTGCCAGCTCACTACAGGGGACCGGAAACACCATATATTTT. Translation: CASSLQGTGNTIYF. The chain links TRBV18 to TRBJ1-3; 7 nucleotides line up with TRBD1. The CDR3 totals 14 residues. V gave up 4 bases and J gave up 4 bases; unmatched junction bases: 4. The V gene's germline CDR1 is KGHSH and CDR2 LQKENI.